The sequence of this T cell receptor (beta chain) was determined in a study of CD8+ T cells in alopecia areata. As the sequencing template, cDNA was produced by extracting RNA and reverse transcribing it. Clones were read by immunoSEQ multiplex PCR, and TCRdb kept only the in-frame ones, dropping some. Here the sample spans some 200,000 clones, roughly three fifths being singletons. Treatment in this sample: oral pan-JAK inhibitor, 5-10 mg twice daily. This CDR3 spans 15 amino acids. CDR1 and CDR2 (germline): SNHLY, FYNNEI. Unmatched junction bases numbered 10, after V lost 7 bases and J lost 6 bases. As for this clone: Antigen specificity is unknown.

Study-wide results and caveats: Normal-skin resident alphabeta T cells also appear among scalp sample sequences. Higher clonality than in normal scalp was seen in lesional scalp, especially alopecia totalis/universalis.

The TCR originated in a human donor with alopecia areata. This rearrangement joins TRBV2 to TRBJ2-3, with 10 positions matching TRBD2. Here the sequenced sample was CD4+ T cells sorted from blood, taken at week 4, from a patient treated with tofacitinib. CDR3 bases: TGTGCCAGCACTCCCCAGCGGGGGGGGGAGGATACGCAGTATTTT. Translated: CASTPQRGGEDTQYF.